Listed below are T cell receptor beta chains from one sample, sequenced in a study of blood T cell repertoires in COVID-19. Sequencing was performed with immunoSEQ multiplex PCR; in TCRdb, only in-frame clones are kept and a portion is missing. This repertoire shows fewer than 200,000 clones, 65% to 85% found once; its top ten account for more than 3.5%. Sequencing input: peripheral blood. Receptors were obtained from a woman aged 80 or older with acute or convalescent COVID-19. Each CDR3 is given with its conserved first and last residue. A D gene is named only where the DNA matches it firmly. Only part of the rows carry a size: once, few, many, or a class if the clone is expanded.

j_call: TRBJ1-5
d_call: .
v_call: TRBV12-3/TRBV12-4
clone_size: .
cdr3_length: 13
cdr3_aa: CASSLGNFQPQHF
cdr3_nt: TGTGCCAGCAGTTTGGGCAACTTCCAGCCCCAGCATTTT

j_call: TRBJ2-1
d_call: .
v_call: TRBV9
clone_size: .
cdr3_length: 14
cdr3_aa: CASSVGSRLDEQFF
cdr3_nt: TGTGCCAGCAGCGTAGGGAGCCGATTGGATGAGCAGTTCTTC

j_call: TRBJ1-1
d_call: TRBD1
v_call: TRBV7-2
clone_size: .
cdr3_length: 14
cdr3_aa: CASSLGTGNTEAFF
cdr3_nt: TGTGCCAGCAGCCTAGGGACAGGGAACACTGAAGCTTTCTTT

j_call: TRBJ2-1
d_call: TRBD2
v_call: TRBV19
clone_size: .
cdr3_length: 17
cdr3_aa: CASSPSPLAGVYNEQFF
cdr3_nt: TGTGCCAGTAGTCCTTCGCCTCTAGCGGGAGTTTACAATGAGCAGTTCTTC

j_call: TRBJ2-7
d_call: TRBD2
v_call: TRBV11-2
clone_size: few
cdr3_length: 18
cdr3_aa: CASSARLAGDLGPYEQYF
cdr3_nt: TGTGCCAGCAGCGCCAGACTAGCGGGAGATCTGGGGCCCTACGAGCAGTACTTC

j_call: TRBJ1-1
d_call: .
v_call: TRBV30
clone_size: .
cdr3_length: 13
cdr3_aa: CAWSVLGNTEAFF
cdr3_nt: TGTGCCTGGAGTGTACTCGGGAACACTGAAGCTTTCTTT

j_call: TRBJ1-6
d_call: TRBD1
v_call: TRBV3-1/TRBV3-2
clone_size: .
cdr3_length: 13
cdr3_aa: CASSRGQSTPLHF
cdr3_nt: TGTGCCAGCAGCCGGGGACAGTCGACACCCCTCCACTTT

j_call: TRBJ1-3
d_call: .
v_call: TRBV6-5
clone_size: .
cdr3_length: 15
cdr3_aa: CASSSQGYSGNTIYF
cdr3_nt: TGTGCCAGCAGTTCACAGGGATACTCTGGAAACACCATATATTTT

j_call: TRBJ1-1
d_call: .
v_call: TRBV10-3
clone_size: .
cdr3_length: 14
cdr3_aa: CAISGSGLHTEAFF
cdr3_nt: TGTGCCATCAGTGGATCGGGGTTACACACTGAAGCTTTCTTT

j_call: TRBJ2-5
d_call: TRBD2
v_call: TRBV5-6
clone_size: .
cdr3_length: 15
cdr3_aa: CASSSRLAGVETQYF
cdr3_nt: TGTGCCAGCAGCTCCCGGCTAGCGGGGGTCGAGACCCAGTACTTC

j_call: TRBJ2-1
d_call: .
v_call: TRBV7-8
clone_size: once
cdr3_length: 15
cdr3_aa: CASSSIGVMMDEQFF
cdr3_nt: TGTGCCAGCAGCTCAATAGGGGTGATGATGGATGAGCAGTTCTTC

j_call: TRBJ1-1
d_call: .
v_call: TRBV4-2
clone_size: .
cdr3_length: 16
cdr3_aa: CASSQETGFKSTEAFF
cdr3_nt: TGTGCCAGCAGCCAAGAAACAGGGTTCAAAAGCACTGAAGCTTTCTTT

j_call: TRBJ2-5
d_call: .
v_call: TRBV3-1/TRBV3-2
clone_size: .
cdr3_length: 14
cdr3_aa: CASSPETSRQTQYF
cdr3_nt: TGTGCCAGCAGCCCAGAGACTAGTCGACAGACCCAGTACTTC

j_call: TRBJ1-6
d_call: TRBD1
v_call: TRBV27
clone_size: .
cdr3_length: 16
cdr3_aa: CASSLSNRGRNSPLHF
cdr3_nt: TGTGCCAGCAGTTTATCGAACAGGGGAAGAAATTCACCCCTCCACTTT

j_call: TRBJ2-7
d_call: TRBD2
v_call: TRBV5-1
clone_size: .
cdr3_length: 16
cdr3_aa: CASSPGLAGAGYEQYF
cdr3_nt: TGCGCCAGCAGCCCGGGACTAGCGGGAGCGGGTTACGAGCAGTACTTC

j_call: TRBJ2-5
d_call: TRBD1
v_call: TRBV25-1
clone_size: .
cdr3_length: 15
cdr3_aa: CASSRTGPSSETQYF
cdr3_nt: TGTGCCAGCAGTCGGACAGGCCCATCCTCCGAGACCCAGTACTTC

j_call: TRBJ2-7
d_call: TRBD2
v_call: TRBV2
clone_size: once
cdr3_length: 13
cdr3_aa: CASSGTSVGEQYF
cdr3_nt: TGTGCCAGCAGCGGGACTAGCGTGGGCGAGCAGTACTTC

j_call: TRBJ1-6
d_call: .
v_call: TRBV7-6
clone_size: .
cdr3_length: 14
cdr3_aa: CASSLVQGDSPLHF
cdr3_nt: TGTGCCAGCAGCTTAGTACAGGGCGATTCACCCCTCCACTTT

j_call: TRBJ1-1
d_call: .
v_call: TRBV19
clone_size: .
cdr3_length: 14
cdr3_aa: CASSILPGITEAFF
cdr3_nt: TGTGCCAGTAGTATACTTCCGGGGATAACTGAAGCTTTCTTT